The rows below give T cell receptor beta chains drawn from one sample of a study of CXCR3-negative and CXCR3-positive naive CD8 T cells. One entry per CDR3 protein, without DNA, is what TCRdb gives after re-calling the 5' RACE reads. The sample spans about 89,000 distinct CDR3 sequences; the ten largest clones claim around 0.58%. The sample consisted of naive CXCR3+ CD8+ T cells from blood. Every receptor here comes from a human donor in good health. Some clones in this sample may be carry-over from other donors' samples. Both conserved end residues are part of each CDR3.

V gene	J gene	CDR3 protein
TRBV28	TRBJ1-5	CASSPRQGAYVYSNQPQHF
TRBV21-1	TRBJ1-6	CASSPGQGTPLHF
TRBV12-5	TRBJ2-7	CASGTRNHEQYF
TRBV5-1	TRBJ2-7	CASSLTTVGFYEQYF
TRBV28	TRBJ2-5	CASSLSIRSGGQETQYF
TRBV5-4	TRBJ2-1	CASSSSGTPNEQFF
TRBV5-1	TRBJ1-1	CASSLYRLNTEAFF
TRBV28	TRBJ2-1	CASSRLAGGRVDEQFF
TRBV12-3/TRBV12-4	TRBJ1-5	CASARVVGNQPQHF
TRBV20-1	TRBJ2-7	CSARRTGISYEQYF
TRBV28	TRBJ2-1	CASTSGGPYNEQFF
TRBV10-3	TRBJ2-3	CAIGREVGTDTQYF
TRBV15	TRBJ2-1	CATSLTRFYEQFF
TRBV6-6	TRBJ1-1	CASSWTGVNTEAFF
TRBV3-1	TRBJ1-6	CASSEGQNNSPLHF
TRBV5-1	TRBJ2-1	CASSPYRTSGGSGYEQFF
TRBV19	TRBJ2-1	CASSPGTGDEQFF
TRBV27	TRBJ2-1	CASSAQGANEQFF
TRBV29-1	TRBJ1-1	CSVEDLEPEAFF
TRBV6-6	TRBJ2-3	CASSHFTGAPSTDTQYF
TRBV2	TRBJ2-3	CAVRGDVTSTDTQYF
TRBV21-1	TRBJ2-5	CASKRGVHPQETQYF
TRBV7-9	TRBJ2-7	CASTGTSEAYEQYF
TRBV29-1	TRBJ2-7	CSAQLGYEQYF
TRBV28	TRBJ2-5	CASSLRRSRTGGGETQYF
TRBV7-2	TRBJ2-1	CASSPLAYEQFF
TRBV4-3	TRBJ2-5	CASSPLRDLQETQYF
TRBV15	TRBJ1-5	CATSRDLGRLQPQHF
TRBV9	TRBJ2-4	CASSATVTNIQYF
TRBV5-1	TRBJ2-7	CASSGGTSSYEQYF
TRBV12-3/TRBV12-4	TRBJ2-2	CASHLPGLGTGELFF
TRBV20-1	TRBJ1-1	CSAREAWAGLIEAFF
TRBV5-1	TRBJ2-7	CASRDGANYEQYF
TRBV4-3	TRBJ2-7	CASSQTIFYEQYF
TRBV15	TRBJ2-3	CATSGRAGTDTQYF
TRBV5-1	TRBJ2-7	CASSSDAHSGVFYEQYF
TRBV20-1	TRBJ2-7	CSASSMGLIYEQYF